The T cell receptor beta chain described here comes from a study of blood T cell repertoires in COVID-19 (dated by TCRdb to 2020 to 2021). Concerning the study at large: Samples from collaborators originated in the United States, Italy and Spain and spanned both the acute and convalescent phases of COVID-19. The prospective study material was composed of cDNA or gDNA derived from T cells, B-cell-depleted T cells, or PBMCs. Deeply sampled blood TCRbeta repertoires from subjects exposed to, actively infected with, or recovered from COVID-19 were included in the dataset. A freely available public database, intended as a resource for researchers studying the immune response to SARS-CoV-2, is where the repertoires were released. The samples were drawn from two sources: the first 160 participants of the ongoing ImmuneRACE study, and about 1,300 subjects contributed by 6 global collaborators. A de-identified subject ID, COVID-19 status, age in years and sex were almost always included in the sample metadata. Where HLA class I and class II types were available, the types were taken from metadata supplied by the sample provider, not from assay-based typing.

The immunoSEQ Assay, a bias-controlled multiplex PCR, was used to amplify TCRbeta CDR3 regions from genomic DNA. Per the authors' processing: The number of nucleated cells in each sample was estimated by amplification of reference gene primers within the assay. Sequence reads were collapsed and filtered to measure the absolute abundance of every unique TCRbeta CDR3 rearrangement. For each sample, productive Simpson clonality was calculated as the square root of Simpson's diversity index across productive rearrangements. What TCRdb holds here is the immuneACCESS table cut down to in-frame rearrangements. Part of the clones is not present; checked against another copy, under half of the missing clones reflect an unresolved V gene, and the others are unexplained. The V and J calls and the clone size are those of that table, but D and trimming were determined from the DNA. This sample lists approximately 50,000 clones; roughly four fifths were detected once. 26% of the sample is taken by the ten largest.

At one collaborating source in Seattle, patients were enrolled during active infection and were followed longitudinally through the course of disease. Each collaborating institution followed its own protocols to collect whole blood in K2EDTA tubes. For TCRbeta analysis, collaborator samples were shipped as frozen whole blood, as isolated PBMCs, or as DNA extracted from either sample type. Compared with germline, V lacks 6 bases and J lacks 7 bases; bases without a gene match: 13. From a lookup of the germline V gene (reference sequence), CDR1 and CDR2 are LNHDA and SQIVND. The CDR3 has 16 amino acids, counting the end cysteine and phenylalanine. The entry retains the CDR3 DNA only, 48 bases that are in frame from base 1. Beyond this particular receptor, the publication reports: Clinical and demographic metadata were provided uncurated, with the amount varying by source and participant.

About this clone: Which antigen it targets is not known. No qualities accompany the bases; no much larger clone lies one base away.

This sequence was found in a woman aged 80 or over with COVID-19, enrolled during active disease. Sample: peripheral blood. This sequence uses TRBV19 and TRBJ2-1; 9 bases in the junction line up with TRBD1. The DNA sequence is TGTGCCAGTAGCAGGACAGGGGCGCGGTTGGATAATGAGCAGTTCTTC. The resulting protein is CASSRTGARLDNEQFF.